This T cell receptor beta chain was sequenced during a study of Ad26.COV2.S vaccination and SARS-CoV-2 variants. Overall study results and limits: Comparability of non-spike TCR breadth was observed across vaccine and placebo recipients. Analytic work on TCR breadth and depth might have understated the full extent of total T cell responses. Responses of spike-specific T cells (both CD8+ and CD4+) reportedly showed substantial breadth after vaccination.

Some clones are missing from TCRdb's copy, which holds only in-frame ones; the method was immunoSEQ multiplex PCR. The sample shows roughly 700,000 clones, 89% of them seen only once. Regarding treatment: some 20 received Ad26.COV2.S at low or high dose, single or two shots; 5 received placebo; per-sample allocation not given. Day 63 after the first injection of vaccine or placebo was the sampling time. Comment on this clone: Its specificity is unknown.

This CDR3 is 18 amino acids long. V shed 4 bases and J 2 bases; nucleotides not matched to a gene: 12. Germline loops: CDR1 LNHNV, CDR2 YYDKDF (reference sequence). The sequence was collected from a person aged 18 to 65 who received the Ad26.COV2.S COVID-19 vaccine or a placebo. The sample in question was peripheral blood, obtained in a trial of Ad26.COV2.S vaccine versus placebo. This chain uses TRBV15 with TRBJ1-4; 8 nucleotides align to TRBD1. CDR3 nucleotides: TGTGCCACCAGCAAAGACTATCGACAGGGGAGGACTAATGAAAAACTGTTTTTT. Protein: CATSKDYRQGRTNEKLFF.